The rows below give T cell receptor beta chains drawn from one sample of a study of OX40 agonist ivuxolimab in advanced cancers. Assay: immunoSEQ multiplex PCR; the TCRdb copy retains only in-frame clones and omits some. Of about 93,000 clones listed, 92% are singletons. Sequenced material: CD4+ or CD8+ T cells sorted from blood, taken in a trial of the OX40 agonist ivuxolimab. Receptor source: an adult with an advanced solid tumor such as melanoma, head and neck, liver or kidney cancer. CDR3s include the opening cysteine and the closing phenylalanine or tryptophan. A D gene is named only where the DNA matches it firmly. The size field is filled for only some rows; it gives once, few, many or a size class.

>few|TRBJ2-7|NA|TRBV19
TGTGCCAGTAGTCCGAGGGACGGACGAATCGAGCAGTACTTC
CASSPRDGRIEQYF
>NA|TRBJ2-4|TRBD2|TRBV18
TGTGCCAGCTCACCAGGACTAGCGGGAGACAAAAACATTCAGTACTTC
CASSPGLAGDKNIQYF
>once|TRBJ1-2|NA|TRBV20-1
TGCAGTGCCCCGGGTGCTATTGCCTACACCTTC
CSAPGAIAYTF
>NA|TRBJ1-5|NA|TRBV6-6
TGTGCCAGCAGGGGGCAAGGACAGCCCCAGCATTTT
CASRGQGQPQHF
>NA|TRBJ1-2|NA|TRBV6-5
TGTGCCAGCAGGCCCCAGGGGAAGTACTATGGCTACACCTTC
CASRPQGKYYGYTF
>NA|TRBJ2-1|NA|TRBV6-1
TGTGCCAGCAGTGATCTCAATGAGCAGTTCTTC
CASSDLNEQFF
>NA|TRBJ1-5|TRBD1|TRBV6-5
TGTGCCAGCAGTTACGGACAGGGGTATCAGCCCCAGCATTTT
CASSYGQGYQPQHF
>NA|TRBJ2-7|TRBD1|TRBV6-5
TGTGCCAGCAGGGGACAGGGGTTTGACGAGCAGTACTTC
CASRGQGFDEQYF
>NA|TRBJ1-1|NA|TRBV6-1
TGTGCCAGCACGACATGGGGCACTGAAGCTTTCTTT
CASTTWGTEAFF
>once|TRBJ1-2|NA|TRBV4-1
TGCGCCAGCAGCCAAGCCCCCAGGGGTGGCTATGGCTACACCTTC
CASSQAPRGGYGYTF
>NA|TRBJ2-5|TRBD2|TRBV7-3
TGTGCCAGCAGCTTAGTGCGGGGGTCCCAAGAGACCCAGTACTTC
CASSLVRGSQETQYF
>once|TRBJ1-2|TRBD1|TRBV27
TGTGCCAGCAGTTCGGGACAGGGGAATGGCTACACCTTC
CASSSGQGNGYTF
>NA|TRBJ2-5|TRBD2|TRBV6-6
TGTGCCAGCGCAACTAGCGGGAGGGAGCAAGAGACCCAGTACTTC
CASATSGREQETQYF
>NA|TRBJ2-5|TRBD2|TRBV7-7
TGTGCTAGCGCTAGCGGGAGAGCTGAGACCCAGTACTTC
CASASGRAETQYF
>NA|TRBJ2-2|NA|TRBV5-6
TGTGCCAGCAGCCCGGACAGCGGAAGGGGCACCGGGGAGCTGTTTTTT
CASSPDSGRGTGELFF
>NA|TRBJ1-1|NA|TRBV21-1
TGTGCCAGCAACCGGGTTCGGAAAGGGGGGCGGACTGAAGCTTTCTTT
CASNRVRKGGRTEAFF
>NA|TRBJ2-3|NA|TRBV10-1
TGCGCCAGCAGTGAGTCGTTTGGTCAGGGCGACACAGATACGCAGTATTTT
CASSESFGQGDTDTQYF
>NA|TRBJ1-3|TRBD1|TRBV19
TGTGCCAGTAGCACCTGGACAGGGGCCCGCTCTGGAAACACCATATATTTT
CASSTWTGARSGNTIYF
>NA|TRBJ1-5|TRBD1|TRBV30
TGTGCCTGGAGTGTCAGGACAGGAGCTCGGCAGCCCCAGCATTTT
CAWSVRTGARQPQHF
>NA|TRBJ2-5|TRBD2|TRBV4-2
TGTGCCAGCAGCCAAGCGAGCGGGGGGCGATCTTCGGAGACCCAGTACTTC
CASSQASGGRSSETQYF
>few|TRBJ1-1|NA|TRBV18
TGTGCCAGCTCACCACCGGCAGGGGAAGCTTTCTTT
CASSPPAGEAFF
>few|TRBJ1-6|NA|TRBV6-5
TGTGCCAGCAGTCCCCGGAGGGGAAGAGGATCACCCCTCCACTTT
CASSPRRGRGSPLHF
>NA|TRBJ2-7|NA|TRBV10-1
TGCGCCAGCAGTGAAGGGGGTCGGTACGAGCAGTACTTC
CASSEGGRYEQYF
>few|TRBJ2-7|NA|TRBV7-2
TGTGCCAGCAGCGTAGAACAGATTTACTACGAGCAGTACTTC
CASSVEQIYYEQYF
>NA|TRBJ2-7|TRBD1|TRBV6-5
TGTGCCAGCACCCCGGGACAGGGTTACGAGCAGTACTTC
CASTPGQGYEQYF
>NA|TRBJ2-1|TRBD2|TRBV11-2
TGTGCCAGCAGCTTTGAACTAGCGGGAGTTGGTGAGCAGTTCTTC
CASSFELAGVGEQFF
>NA|TRBJ2-1|TRBD1|TRBV5-1
TGCGCCAGCAGCTTGGGGCGACAGGGGGTTTCCTACAATGAGCAGTTCTTC
CASSLGRQGVSYNEQFF
>NA|TRBJ1-2|TRBD1|TRBV6-1
TGTGCCAGCAGAATTGGACAGGGGTTAGAAAGTGGCTACACCTTC
CASRIGQGLESGYTF
>NA|TRBJ2-1|TRBD1|TRBV10-3
TGTGCCATCAGTGCCCCAAGCCGGACAGGGGGTGGCGAGCAGTTCTTC
CAISAPSRTGGGEQFF
>NA|TRBJ2-2|TRBD2|TRBV5-1
TGCGCCAGCTATAGCGGGGGAGACACCGGGGAGCTGTTTTTT
CASYSGGDTGELFF
>NA|TRBJ2-1|NA|TRBV10-3
TGTGCCATCGACGGGGACAATGAGCAGTTCTTC
CAIDGDNEQFF
>once|TRBJ2-3|NA|TRBV21-1
TGTGCCAGCAGCACACCCCCCGAGGGAGCGGGAGGTCTCACAGATACGCAGTATTTT
CASSTPPEGAGGLTDTQYF
>NA|TRBJ2-7|NA|TRBV4-2
TGTGCCAGCAGCCAAGGTGGGGGCTCCTACGAGCAGTACTTC
CASSQGGGSYEQYF
>NA|TRBJ1-2|NA|TRBV7-9
TGTGCCAGCAGCCCGGGGGCGGACTATGGCTACACCTTC
CASSPGADYGYTF
>NA|TRBJ2-1|NA|TRBV5-1
TGCGCCAGCAGCCCGGCTGGGGGGACGGGATACAATGAGCAGTTCTTC
CASSPAGGTGYNEQFF
>NA|TRBJ2-3|TRBD2|TRBV18
TGTGCCAGCTCACCACAGATAGCGGGAGAGTATAGCACAGATACGCAGTATTTT
CASSPQIAGEYSTDTQYF